The rows below give T cell receptor beta chains drawn from one sample of a study of technical replicates of blood from a few donors. Profiling relied on immunoSEQ multiplex PCR, and the TCRdb table lists in-frame clones only, not all of them. This sample has fewer than 85,000 clones, with 90% to 98% found just once. What was sequenced was T cells isolated from PBMCs. These receptors were obtained from a human donor in good health. Each CDR3 is given with its conserved first and last residue. The D gene is left open where the match is weak. Not every row has a clone size; where given, it reads once, few, many or a size class.

NA	NA	TRBV6-5	TRBJ2-6	TGTGCCAGCAGTTCCAGGGATACCGGGGCCAACGTCCTGACTTTC	CASSSRDTGANVLTF
TRBD2	NA	TRBV29-1	TRBJ2-1	TGCAGCGCCCCTGGAATGTGGGAGGGCCCCAATGAGCAGTTCTTC	CSAPGMWEGPNEQFF
TRBD2	NA	TRBV5-4	TRBJ2-1	TGTGCCAGCAGAAGGGGGACTAGCGGGTCCTACAATGAGCAGTTCTTC	CASRRGTSGSYNEQFF
TRBD1	NA	TRBV19	TRBJ1-2	TGTGCCAGTGCGGACAGGGGGAACTATGGCTACACCTTC	CASADRGNYGYTF
NA	NA	TRBV5-1	TRBJ1-3	TGCGCCAGCAGCCCCCAGACGGGTGGAAACACCATATATTTT	CASSPQTGGNTIYF
TRBD1	NA	TRBV11-2	TRBJ1-2	TGTGCCAGCAGCTCAGGGACAGGGAACTATGGCTACACCTTC	CASSSGTGNYGYTF
NA	NA	TRBV6-5	TRBJ1-1	TGTGCCAGCAGTTACGACAGGAACACTGAAGCTTTCTTT	CASSYDRNTEAFF
NA	NA	TRBV29-1	TRBJ1-2	TGCAGCGTTCCCACCGCTTTCGAGGGAAATGGCTACACCTTC	CSVPTAFEGNGYTF
NA	once	TRBV4-1	TRBJ2-1	TGCGCCAGCAGCCAAAGGGGGGGTTTCAATGAGCAGTTCTTC	CASSQRGGFNEQFF
NA	NA	TRBV10-3	TRBJ1-6	TGTGCCATCAGTGACGGCGTACCTGACTTTTCACCCCTCCACTTT	CAISDGVPDFSPLHF
NA	NA	TRBV7-9	TRBJ2-1	TGTGCCAGCAGCTGGACTCTTCCTAATGAGCAGTTCTTC	CASSWTLPNEQFF
NA	NA	TRBV2	TRBJ1-5	TGTGCCAGCAGTGATGCAGGGTACGGTCAGCCCCAGCATTTT	CASSDAGYGQPQHF
NA	NA	TRBV7-6	TRBJ2-3	TGTGCCAGCAGCCCGCGTGGGGGCGGGAGTTTCTCAGATACGCAGTATTTT	CASSPRGGGSFSDTQYF
NA	NA	TRBV30	TRBJ2-3	TGTGCCTGGAGTTCGGGAGTATTCACAGATACGCAGTATTTT	CAWSSGVFTDTQYF
NA	NA	TRBV5-1	TRBJ2-6	TGCGCCAGCAGCTTGACAGGTCCTTCTGGGGCCAACGTCCTGACTTTC	CASSLTGPSGANVLTF
NA	NA	TRBV7-3	TRBJ2-3	TGTGCCAGCAGCTTGGGTCCGGGGCAGGGGGATACGCAGTATTTT	CASSLGPGQGDTQYF